Given below is one TCR beta chain in context. Its antigen has not been determined. Per-base quality was not reported, and no clone a single base away is much larger than it. The data originate from a study of T cell responses to AZD1222 COVID-19 vaccine (dated by TCRdb to the early 2020s). With respect to the entire study: AZD1222 recipients whose second dose came at about 4 weeks and those whose second dose came at about 12 weeks were combined into one group, since spike-specific TCR depth and breadth did not differ between the two schedules. TCR sequencing covered over 230 trial participants: around 210 given two doses of AZD1222 and 26 given two doses of MenACWY control vaccine. Trial participants were enrolled by age into 18-55, 56-69 and 70-plus year subgroups, with approximately 150, 30 and 60 TCR-sequenced participants respectively. Study-wide findings and limitations: Because no day 14 peak-response samples were available, repertoires were characterized only after the peak T cell response. Reportedly, almost half of the unique spike-specific TCRs recognized epitopes lying outside the regions that are mutated in the B.1.351 and B.1.1.7 variants. Participants were mostly white British, with more females than males. The authors suggested clonal diversity may have been underestimated. In the small 56-69-year group, the increase in depth fell short of significance, most likely because of low power. Conclusions about previously exposed vaccinees are limited because only five or six AZD1222 recipients were SARS-CoV-2 seropositive at baseline. The whole spike protein was spanned by vaccine-associated CD4 TCRs, and dominant responses were seen in regions 160-218 and 743-854. After two AZD1222 doses, both the breadth and the depth of spike-specific TCRs were significantly higher than at day 0 and than in MenACWY recipients.

V and J lose 0 bases and 9 bases, and a span of 4 bases separates them. From the cysteine up to the phenylalanine, the CDR3 has a length of 11 residues. The DNA shown is the 33-base CDR3, in frame from base 1. Per the germline V gene (reference sequence), LGHDT is the CDR1 and YNNKEL is the CDR2. The CDR3 regions of human TCRbeta chains were subjected to immunosequencing. The original pipeline was this. TCRs in the repertoires were matched against a reference library of SARS-CoV-2-specific TCRs that had been generated with the MIRA antigen-specificity platform. Breadth was defined as the fraction of unique TCRs that were SARS-CoV-2-associated, and depth was defined as the fraction of total T cells that were SARS-CoV-2-associated. Using the MIRA data, each spike-specific TCR was assigned both to the spike region to which the TCR was reactive and to a CD4 or CD8 class. Log10-transformed breadth and depth values were compared by one-way ANOVA with Sidak's multiple comparisons tests. Sourced from immuneACCESS, this table was stored by TCRdb with only in-frame sequences that have V and J called. A share of the clones is absent; for the studies checked, an unresolved V gene accounts for under half, and the remainder has no known explanation. D and trimming come from the DNA, and the V and J calls and clone size come from that table. Counted in this sample were about 96,000 clones; approximately 90% of them appeared once. The top ten clones comprise roughly 1.7% of the sample.

The time point label for this specimen denotes: baseline before first vaccination. Vaccinee samples came from UK trials COV001 and COV002, including a single-blind randomized controlled phase 2/3 trial of AZD1222 (ChAdOx1 nCoV-19) in healthy adults. For TCRbeta chain sequencing, PBMC samples from trial participants were taken at day 0 and at day 28 after the second dose. The chain is made from TRBV3-1 (or the pseudogene TRBV3-2) and TRBJ2-3; the D gene cannot be resolved reliably. This clonotype originated in an adult in good health. The sample was peripheral blood, taken on day 0 of AZD1222 vaccination. The CDR3 has the sequence CASSQEGTQYF. The nucleotides are TGTGCCAGCAGCCAAGAGGGGACGCAGTATTTT.